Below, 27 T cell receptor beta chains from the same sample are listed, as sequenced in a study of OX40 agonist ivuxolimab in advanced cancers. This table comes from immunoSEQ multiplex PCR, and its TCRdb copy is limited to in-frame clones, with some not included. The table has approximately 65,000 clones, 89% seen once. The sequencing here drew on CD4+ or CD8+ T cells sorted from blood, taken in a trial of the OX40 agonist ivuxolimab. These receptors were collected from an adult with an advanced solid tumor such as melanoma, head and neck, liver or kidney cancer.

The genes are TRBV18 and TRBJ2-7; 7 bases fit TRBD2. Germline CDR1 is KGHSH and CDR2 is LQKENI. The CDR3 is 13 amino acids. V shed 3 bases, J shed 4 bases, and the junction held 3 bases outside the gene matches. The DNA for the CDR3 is TGTGCCAGCTCACCGGGGGGGTTATACGAGCAGTACTTC. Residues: CASSPGGLYEQYF.

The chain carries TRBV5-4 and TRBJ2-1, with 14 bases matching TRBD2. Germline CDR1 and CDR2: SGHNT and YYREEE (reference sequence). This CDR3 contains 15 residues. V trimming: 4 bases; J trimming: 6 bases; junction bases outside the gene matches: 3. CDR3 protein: CASSQGTSGSNEQFF. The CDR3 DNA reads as TGTGCCAGCAGCCAGGGGACTAGCGGGAGCAATGAGCAGTTCTTC.

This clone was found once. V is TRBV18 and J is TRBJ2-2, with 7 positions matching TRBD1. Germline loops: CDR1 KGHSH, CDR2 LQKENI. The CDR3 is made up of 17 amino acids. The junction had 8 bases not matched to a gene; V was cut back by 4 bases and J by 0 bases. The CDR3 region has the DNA TGTGCCAGCTCACGTCGACAGGGCCCTTCGAACACCGGGGAGCTGTTTTTT. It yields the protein CASSRRQGPSNTGELFF.

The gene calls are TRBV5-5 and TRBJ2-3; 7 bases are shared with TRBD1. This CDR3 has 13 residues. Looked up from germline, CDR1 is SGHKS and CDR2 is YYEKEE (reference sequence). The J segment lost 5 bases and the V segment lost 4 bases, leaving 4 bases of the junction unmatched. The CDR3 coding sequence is TGTGCCAGCAGCAGAGACAGGGAAGATACGCAGTATTTT. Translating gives CASSRDREDTQYF.

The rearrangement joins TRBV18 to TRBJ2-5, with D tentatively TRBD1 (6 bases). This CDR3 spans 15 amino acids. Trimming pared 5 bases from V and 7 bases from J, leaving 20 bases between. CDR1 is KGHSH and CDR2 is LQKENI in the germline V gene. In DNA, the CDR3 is TGTGCCAGCTCAAATGGACAGAACCAAGAGGTGACCCAGTACTTC. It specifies CASSNGQNQEVTQYF.

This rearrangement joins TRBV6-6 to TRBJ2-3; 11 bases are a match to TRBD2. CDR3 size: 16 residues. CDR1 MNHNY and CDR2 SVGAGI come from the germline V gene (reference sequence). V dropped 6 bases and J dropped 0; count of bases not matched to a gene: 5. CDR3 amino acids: CASSLWTSGSTDTQYF. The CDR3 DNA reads TGTGCCAGCAGCCTTTGGACTAGCGGGAGCACAGATACGCAGTATTTT.

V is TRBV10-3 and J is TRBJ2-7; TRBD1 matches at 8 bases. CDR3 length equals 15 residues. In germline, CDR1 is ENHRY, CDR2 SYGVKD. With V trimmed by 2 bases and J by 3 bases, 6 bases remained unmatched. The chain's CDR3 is CAISERGTGLYEQYF. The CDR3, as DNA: TGTGCCATCAGTGAGCGGGGGACAGGCCTCTACGAGCAGTACTTC.

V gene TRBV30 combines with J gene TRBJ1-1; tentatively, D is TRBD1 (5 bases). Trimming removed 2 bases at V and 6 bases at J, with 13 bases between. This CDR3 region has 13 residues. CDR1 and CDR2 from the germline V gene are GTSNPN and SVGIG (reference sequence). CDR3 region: CAWSRQGGAEAFF. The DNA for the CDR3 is TGTGCCTGGAGTCGTCAGGGTGGCGCTGAAGCTTTCTTT.

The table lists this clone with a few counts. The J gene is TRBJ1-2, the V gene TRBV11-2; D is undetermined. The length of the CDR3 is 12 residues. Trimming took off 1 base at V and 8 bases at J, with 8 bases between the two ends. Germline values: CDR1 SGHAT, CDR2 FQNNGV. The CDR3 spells CASSLVVGGYTF. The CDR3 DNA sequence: TGTGCCAGCAGCTTAGTGGTCGGGGGCTACACCTTC. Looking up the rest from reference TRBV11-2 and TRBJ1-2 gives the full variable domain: EAGVAQSPRYKIIEKRQSVAFWCNPISGHATLYWYQQILGQGPKLLIQFQNNGVVDDSQLPKDRFSAERLKGVDSTLKIQPAKLEDSAVYLCASSLVVGGYTFGSGTRLTVV.

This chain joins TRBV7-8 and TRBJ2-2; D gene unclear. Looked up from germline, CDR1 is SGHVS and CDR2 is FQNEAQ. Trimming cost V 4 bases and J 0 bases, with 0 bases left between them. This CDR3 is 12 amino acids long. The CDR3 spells CASSSNTGELFF. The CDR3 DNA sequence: TGTGCCAGCAGCTCGAACACCGGGGAGCTGTTTTTT. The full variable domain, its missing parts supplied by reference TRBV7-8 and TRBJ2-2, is GAGVSQSPRYKVAKRGQDVALRCDPISGHVSLFWYQQALGQGPEFLTYFQNEAQLDKSGLPSDRFFAERPEGSVSTLKIQRTQQEDSAVYLCASSSNTGELFFGEGSRLTVL.

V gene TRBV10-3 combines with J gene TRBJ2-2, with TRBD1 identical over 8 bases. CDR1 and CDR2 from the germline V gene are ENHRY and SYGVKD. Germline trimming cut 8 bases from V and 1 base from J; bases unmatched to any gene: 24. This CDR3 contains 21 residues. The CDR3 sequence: CAILSNFGNRGIVRNTGELFF. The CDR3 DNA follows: TGTGCCATCCTTTCAAATTTCGGAAACAGGGGGATTGTGCGGAACACCGGGGAGCTGTTTTTT.

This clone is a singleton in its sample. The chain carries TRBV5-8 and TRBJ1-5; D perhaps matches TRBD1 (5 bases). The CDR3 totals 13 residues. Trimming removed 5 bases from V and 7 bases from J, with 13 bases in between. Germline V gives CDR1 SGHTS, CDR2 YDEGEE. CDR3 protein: CASSSRGFQPQHF. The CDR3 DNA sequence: TGTGCCAGCAGTTCGAGGGGATTCCAGCCCCAGCATTTT.

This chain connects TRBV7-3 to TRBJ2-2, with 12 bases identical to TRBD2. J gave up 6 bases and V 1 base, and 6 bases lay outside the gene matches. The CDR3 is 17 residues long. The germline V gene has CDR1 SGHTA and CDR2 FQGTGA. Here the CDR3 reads CASSLIGLAGGAGELFF. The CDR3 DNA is TGTGCCAGCAGCTTAATTGGCCTAGCGGGAGGGGCCGGGGAGCTGTTTTTT. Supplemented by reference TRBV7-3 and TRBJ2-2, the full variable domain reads GAGVSQTPSNKVTEKGKYVELRCDPISGHTALYWYRQSLGQGPEFLIYFQGTGAADDSGLPNDRFFAVRPEGSVSTLKIQRTERGDSAVYLCASSLIGLAGGAGELFFGEGSRLTVL.

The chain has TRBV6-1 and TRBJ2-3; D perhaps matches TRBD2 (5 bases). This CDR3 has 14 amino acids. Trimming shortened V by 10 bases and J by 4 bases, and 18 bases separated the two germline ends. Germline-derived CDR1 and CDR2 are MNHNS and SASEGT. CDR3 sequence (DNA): TGTGCCACTCTTAGCAACCTAGCCTCAGATACGCAGTATTTT. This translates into CATLSNLASDTQYF.

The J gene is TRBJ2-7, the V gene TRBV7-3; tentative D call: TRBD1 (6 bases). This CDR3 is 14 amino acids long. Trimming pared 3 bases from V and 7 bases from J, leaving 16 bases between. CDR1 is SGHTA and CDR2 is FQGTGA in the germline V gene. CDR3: CASSFTPGAREQYF. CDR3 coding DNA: TGTGCCAGCAGCTTTACCCCAGGGGCAAGGGAGCAGTACTTC.

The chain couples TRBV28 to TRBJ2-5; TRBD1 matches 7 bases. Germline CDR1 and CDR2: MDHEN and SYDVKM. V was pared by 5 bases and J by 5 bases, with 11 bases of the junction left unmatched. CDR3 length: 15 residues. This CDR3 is CASSPMKGARETQYF. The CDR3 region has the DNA TGTGCCAGCAGTCCCATGAAGGGGGCGCGGGAGACCCAGTACTTC.

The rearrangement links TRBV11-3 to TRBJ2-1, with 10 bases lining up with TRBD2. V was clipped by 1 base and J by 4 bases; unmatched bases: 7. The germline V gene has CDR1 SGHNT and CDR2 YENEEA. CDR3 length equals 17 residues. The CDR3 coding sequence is TGTGCCAGCAGCTTAGGGCTCAGCGGGAGGGGGTACAATGAGCAGTTCTTC. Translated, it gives CASSLGLSGRGYNEQFF.

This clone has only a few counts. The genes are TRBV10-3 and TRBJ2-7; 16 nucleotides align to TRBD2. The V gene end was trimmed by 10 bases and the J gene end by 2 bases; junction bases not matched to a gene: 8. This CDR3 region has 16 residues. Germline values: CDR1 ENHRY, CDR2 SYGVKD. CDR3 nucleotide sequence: TGTGCCACCCAGGGACTAGCGGGAGGGCCTACCTACGAGCAGTACTTC. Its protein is CATQGLAGGPTYEQYF.

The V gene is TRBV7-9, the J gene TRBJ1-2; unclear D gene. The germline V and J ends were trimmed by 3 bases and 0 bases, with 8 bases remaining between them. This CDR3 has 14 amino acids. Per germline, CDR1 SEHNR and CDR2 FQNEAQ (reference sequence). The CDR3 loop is CASSFPGSNYGYTF. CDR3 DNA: TGTGCCAGCAGCTTTCCGGGATCTAACTATGGCTACACCTTC.

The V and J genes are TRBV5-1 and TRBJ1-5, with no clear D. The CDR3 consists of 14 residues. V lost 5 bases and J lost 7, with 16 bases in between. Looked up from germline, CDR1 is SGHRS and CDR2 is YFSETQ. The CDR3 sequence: CASRADGDGQPQHF. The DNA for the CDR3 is TGCGCCAGCAGAGCGGACGGAGATGGACAGCCCCAGCATTTT.

CDR3 residues: CASSSPGRQSGYTF. In nucleotides, the CDR3 is TGTGCCAGCAGCTCCCCCGGCAGGCAGAGTGGCTACACCTTC. The chain recombines TRBV5-4 with TRBJ1-2; D ambiguous. This CDR3 has 14 residues. V lost 3 bases and J 7 bases, leaving 16 bases between the germline ends. The germline CDR1 and CDR2 sequences are SGHNT and YYREEE (reference sequence).

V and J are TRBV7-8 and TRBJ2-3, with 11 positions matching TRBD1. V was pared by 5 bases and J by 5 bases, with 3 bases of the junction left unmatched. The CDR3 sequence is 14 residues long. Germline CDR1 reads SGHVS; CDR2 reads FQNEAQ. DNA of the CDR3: TGTGCCAGCAGCCCGGGGACAGGGGGAGATACGCAGTATTTT. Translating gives CASSPGTGGDTQYF.

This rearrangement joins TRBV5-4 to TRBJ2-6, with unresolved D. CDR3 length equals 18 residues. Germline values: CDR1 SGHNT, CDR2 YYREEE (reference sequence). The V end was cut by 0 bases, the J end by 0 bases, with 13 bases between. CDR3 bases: TGTGCCAGCAGCTTGGGACTCGGTGTCAGCTCTGGGGCCAACGTCCTGACTTTC. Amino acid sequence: CASSLGLGVSSGANVLTF. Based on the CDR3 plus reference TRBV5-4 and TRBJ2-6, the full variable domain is ETGVTQSPTHLIKTRGQQVTLRCSSQSGHNTVSWYQQALGQGPQFIFQYYREEENGRGNFPPRFSGLQFPNYSSELNVNALELDDSALYLCASSLGLGVSSGANVLTFGAGSRLTVL.

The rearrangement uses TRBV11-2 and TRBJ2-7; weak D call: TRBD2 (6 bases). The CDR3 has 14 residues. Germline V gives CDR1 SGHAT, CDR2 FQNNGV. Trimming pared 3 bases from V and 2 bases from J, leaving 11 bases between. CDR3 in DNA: TGTGCCAGCAGCTTCGGGACTGGAACCTACGAGCAGTACTTC. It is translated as CASSFGTGTYEQYF.

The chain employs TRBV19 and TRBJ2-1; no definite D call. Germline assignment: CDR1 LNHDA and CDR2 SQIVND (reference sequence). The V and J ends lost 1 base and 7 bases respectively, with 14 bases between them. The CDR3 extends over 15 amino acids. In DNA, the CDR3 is TGTGCCAGTAGTATAGGGGATAGGATATCTAATGAGCAGTTCTTC. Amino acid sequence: CASSIGDRISNEQFF. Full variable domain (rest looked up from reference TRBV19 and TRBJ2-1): DGGITQSPKYLFRKEGQNVTLSCEQNLNHDAMYWYRQDPGQGLRLIYYSQIVNDFQKGDIAEGYSVSREKKESFPLTVTSAQKNPTAFYLCASSIGDRISNEQFFGPGTRLTVL.

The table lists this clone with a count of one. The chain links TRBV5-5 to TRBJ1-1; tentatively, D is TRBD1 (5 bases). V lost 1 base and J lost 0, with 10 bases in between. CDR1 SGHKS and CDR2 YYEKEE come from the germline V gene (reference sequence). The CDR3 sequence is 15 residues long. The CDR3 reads CASSLHGGMNTEAFF. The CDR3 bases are TGTGCCAGCAGCTTGCATGGGGGTATGAACACTGAAGCTTTCTTT.

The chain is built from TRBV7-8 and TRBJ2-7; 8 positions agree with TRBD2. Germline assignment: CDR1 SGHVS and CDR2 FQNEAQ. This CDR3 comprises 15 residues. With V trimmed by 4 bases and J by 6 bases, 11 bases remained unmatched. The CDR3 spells CASSSGLVIGFEQYF. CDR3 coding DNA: TGTGCCAGCAGCTCGGGACTAGTAATAGGGTTCGAGCAGTACTTC. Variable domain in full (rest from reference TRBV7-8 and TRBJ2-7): GAGVSQSPRYKVAKRGQDVALRCDPISGHVSLFWYQQALGQGPEFLTYFQNEAQLDKSGLPSDRFFAERPEGSVSTLKIQRTQQEDSAVYLCASSSGLVIGFEQYFGPGTRLTVT.